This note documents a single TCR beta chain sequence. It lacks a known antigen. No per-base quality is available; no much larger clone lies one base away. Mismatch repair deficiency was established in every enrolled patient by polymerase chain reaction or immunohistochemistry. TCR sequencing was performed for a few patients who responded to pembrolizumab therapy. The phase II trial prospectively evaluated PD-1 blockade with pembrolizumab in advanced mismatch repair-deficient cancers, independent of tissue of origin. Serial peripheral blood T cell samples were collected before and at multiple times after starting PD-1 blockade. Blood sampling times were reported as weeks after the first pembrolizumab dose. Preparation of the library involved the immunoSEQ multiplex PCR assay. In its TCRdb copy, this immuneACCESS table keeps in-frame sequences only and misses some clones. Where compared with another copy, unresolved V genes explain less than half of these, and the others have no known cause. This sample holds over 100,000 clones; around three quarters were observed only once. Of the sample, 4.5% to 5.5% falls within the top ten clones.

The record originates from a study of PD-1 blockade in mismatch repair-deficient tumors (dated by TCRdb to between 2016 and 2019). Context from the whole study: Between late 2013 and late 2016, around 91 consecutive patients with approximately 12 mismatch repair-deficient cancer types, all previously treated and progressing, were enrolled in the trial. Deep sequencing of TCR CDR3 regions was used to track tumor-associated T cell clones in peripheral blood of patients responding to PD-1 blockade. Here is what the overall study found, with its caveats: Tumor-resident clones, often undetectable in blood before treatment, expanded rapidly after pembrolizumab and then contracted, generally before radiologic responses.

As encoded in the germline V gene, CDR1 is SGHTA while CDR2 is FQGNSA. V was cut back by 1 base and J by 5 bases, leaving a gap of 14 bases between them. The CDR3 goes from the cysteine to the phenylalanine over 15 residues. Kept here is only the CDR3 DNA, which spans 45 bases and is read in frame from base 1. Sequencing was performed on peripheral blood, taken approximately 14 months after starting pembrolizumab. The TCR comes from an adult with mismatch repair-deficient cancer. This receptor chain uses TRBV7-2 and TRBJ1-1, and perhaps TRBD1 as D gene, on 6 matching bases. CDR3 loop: CASSLGQVVGTEAFF. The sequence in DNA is TGTGCCAGCAGCTTAGGACAGGTAGTCGGGACTGAAGCTTTCTTT.